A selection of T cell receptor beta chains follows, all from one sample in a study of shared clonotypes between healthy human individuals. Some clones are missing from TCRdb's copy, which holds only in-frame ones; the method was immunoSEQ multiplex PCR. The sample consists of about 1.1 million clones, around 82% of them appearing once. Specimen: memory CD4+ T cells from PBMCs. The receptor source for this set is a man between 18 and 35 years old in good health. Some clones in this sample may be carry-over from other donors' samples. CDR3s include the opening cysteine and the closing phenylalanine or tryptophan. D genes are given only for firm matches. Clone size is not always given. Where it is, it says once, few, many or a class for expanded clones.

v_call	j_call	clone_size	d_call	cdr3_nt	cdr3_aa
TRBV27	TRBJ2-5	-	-	TGTGCCAGCAGTCCGGGACCCCCCAGGGAGACCCAGTACTTC	CASSPGPPRETQYF
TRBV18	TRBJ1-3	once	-	TGTGCCAGCTCACCAACCTGGTTCGAACACACCATATATTTT	CASSPTWFEHTIYF
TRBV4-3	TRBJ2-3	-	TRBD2	TGCGCCAGCAGCCAGCGGGGGATCCCTAGCACAGATACGCAGTATTTT	CASSQRGIPSTDTQYF
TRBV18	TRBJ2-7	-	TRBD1	TGTGCCAGCTCACACGGACAGGGGGCATACGAGCAGTACTTC	CASSHGQGAYEQYF
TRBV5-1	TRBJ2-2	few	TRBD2	TGCGCCAGCAGCTCGGCGGGAGATTATACCGGGGAGCTGTTTTTT	CASSSAGDYTGELFF
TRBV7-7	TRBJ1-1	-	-	TGTGCCAGCAGTCCCCTTATGAACACTGAAGCTTTCTTT	CASSPLMNTEAFF
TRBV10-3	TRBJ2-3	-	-	TGTGCCATCAGTGAGCCCGGTGGGGCGGCTAGCACAGATACGCAGTATTTT	CAISEPGGAASTDTQYF
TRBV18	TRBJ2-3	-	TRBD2	TGTGCCAGCTGCGCGGCGGGAGTCACAGATACGCAGTATTTT	CASCAAGVTDTQYF
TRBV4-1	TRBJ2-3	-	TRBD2	TGCGCCAGCAGCCAACCTCTAGCGGGAGTTCGGTCAGATACGCAGTATTTT	CASSQPLAGVRSDTQYF
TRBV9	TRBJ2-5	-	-	TGTGCCAGCAGCGCCTCTAGTGGGGAGACCCAGTACTTC	CASSASSGETQYF
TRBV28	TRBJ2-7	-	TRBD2	TGTGCCAGCATAAGAGCGGGAGGACGGGGATACGAGCAGTACTTC	CASIRAGGRGYEQYF
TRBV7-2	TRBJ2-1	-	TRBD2	TGTGCCAGCAGCCCCGGGACTAGCGGGAGCAATGAGCAGTTCTTC	CASSPGTSGSNEQFF
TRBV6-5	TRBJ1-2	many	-	TGTGCCAGCAGTTACTCGACAGGCTATGGCTACACCTTC	CASSYSTGYGYTF
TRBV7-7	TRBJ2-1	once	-	TGTGCCAGCAGCTTAGAGGGACGCTATAATGAGCAGTTCTTC	CASSLEGRYNEQFF
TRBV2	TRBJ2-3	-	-	TGTGCCGGCTTTCTCAACCCCACAGATACGCAGTATTTT	CAGFLNPTDTQYF
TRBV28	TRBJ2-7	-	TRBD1	TGTGCCAGCAGTTTAGAGGGACAGGTCTACGAGCAGTACTTC	CASSLEGQVYEQYF
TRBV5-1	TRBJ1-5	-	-	TGCGCCAGCAGCTTGTCTGGCAGTCACAATCAGCCCCAGCATTTT	CASSLSGSHNQPQHF
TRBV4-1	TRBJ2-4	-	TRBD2	TGCGCCAGCAGCCTGGGACTAGCGGGCCAAAACATTCAGTACTTC	CASSLGLAGQNIQYF
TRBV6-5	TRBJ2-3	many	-	TGTGCCAGCAGTTCTTTGGGCAGGGGAACAGATACGCAGTATTTT	CASSSLGRGTDTQYF
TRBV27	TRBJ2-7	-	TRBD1	TGTGCCAGCAGTCAGTTTAGAGGGACAGGGAAATACGAGCAGTACTTC	CASSQFRGTGKYEQYF
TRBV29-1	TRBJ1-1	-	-	TGCAGCGTTGGCGGGCAGTACACTGAAGCTTTCTTT	CSVGGQYTEAFF
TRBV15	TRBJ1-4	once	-	TGTGCCACAAGAGTTGGCACCTATAATGAAAAACTGTTTTTT	CATRVGTYNEKLFF
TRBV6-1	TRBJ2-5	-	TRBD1	TGTGCCAGCAGTCGGACGGGGACAGACGAGGAGACCCAGTACTTC	CASSRTGTDEETQYF
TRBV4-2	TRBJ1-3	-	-	TGTGCCAGCAGCTTGGTCCCCGGGAGGGAGATCGAAAACACCATATATTTT	CASSLVPGREIENTIYF
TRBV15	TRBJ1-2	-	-	TGTGCCACCAGCAGAGTAATAGAAAGCGCCTATGGCTACACCTTC	CATSRVIESAYGYTF
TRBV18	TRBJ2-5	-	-	TGTGCCAGCTCACCTATTGCCATCCAAGAGACCCAGTACTTC	CASSPIAIQETQYF
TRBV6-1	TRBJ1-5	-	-	TGTGCCAGCAATTGGGACCGAGGAGGACAGCCCCAGCATTTT	CASNWDRGGQPQHF
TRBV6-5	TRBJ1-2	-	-	TGTGCCAGCAGTAGGCGGGCGACAATCTATGGCTACACCTTC	CASSRRATIYGYTF
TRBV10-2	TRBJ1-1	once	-	TGCGCCAGCAAGGGGGGATGGAACACTGAAGCTTTCTTT	CASKGGWNTEAFF
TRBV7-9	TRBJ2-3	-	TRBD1	TGTGCCAGCAGCCGGGACAGGGGGATAGATACGCAGTATTTT	CASSRDRGIDTQYF
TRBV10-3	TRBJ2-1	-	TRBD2	TGTGCCATCAGTGAGTCTACTAGCGGGAGCTCCTACAATGAGCAGTTCTTC	CAISESTSGSSYNEQFF
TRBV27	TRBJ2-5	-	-	TGTGCCAGCAGTTTATGGGGGGCGCGGGAGACCCAGTACTTC	CASSLWGARETQYF